What follows are 24 T cell receptor beta chains derived from one specimen sequenced in a study of blood T cell repertoires in COVID-19. The method was immunoSEQ multiplex PCR; TCRdb's version includes in-frame clones alone and lacks a portion of them. The sample comprises some 100,000 clones, around 90% of which are singletons, and 7.7% rests with the top ten. The source material was peripheral blood. These receptors were obtained from a human donor in a cohort sampled during active COVID-19.

As regards this clone: Other nucleotide sequences in the sample specify the same CDR3. The gene calls are TRBV28 and TRBJ2-7, with TRBD2 matching 8 bases. Germline trimming cut 3 bases from V and 0 bases from J; bases unmatched to any gene: 7. In germline, CDR1 is MDHEN, CDR2 SYDVKM. The CDR3 is made up of 16 amino acids. In DNA form, the CDR3 reads TGTGCCAGCAGTTTCTCCCTAGCGGGCCTCTCCTACGAGCAGTACTTC. This sequence encodes CASSFSLAGLSYEQYF.

The CDR3 DNA follows: TGTGCCAGCAGCCAAGATTTGGGACAGACCTCCTACGAGCAGTACTTC. Encoded protein: CASSQDLGQTSYEQYF. The chain links TRBV3-1 (or the pseudogene TRBV3-2) to TRBJ2-7, with 7 nucleotides matching TRBD1. Losses at the gene ends were 0 bases for V and 0 bases for J; bases not matched to a gene: 5. Germline V gives CDR1 LGHDT, CDR2 YNNKEL (reference sequence). This CDR3 is 16 amino acids long.

The chain is built from TRBV3-1 (or the pseudogene TRBV3-2) and TRBJ2-5; 9 bases are shared with TRBD2. Trimming took 7 bases from V and 6 from J; bases not matched to a gene: 9. The CDR3 is 14 amino acids. Germline V gene data show CDR1 as LGHDT and CDR2 as YNNKEL (reference sequence). The CDR3 sequence: CASNVRAGGKTQYF. Here the CDR3 DNA reads TGTGCCAGCAACGTCCGGGCGGGAGGGAAGACCCAGTACTTC.

This chain uses TRBV24-1 with TRBJ2-5; 8 bases are shared with TRBD1. The CDR3 has 15 residues. Germline V CDR1 and CDR2: KGHDR, SFDVKD. V shed 4 bases and J 4 bases; nucleotides not matched to a gene: 7. CDR3 protein: CATSDPAGTGETQYF. DNA for the CDR3: TGTGCCACCAGTGACCCCGCGGGGACAGGAGAGACCCAGTACTTC.

The DNA of the CDR3 is TGCGCCAGCAGTAGGGACAGGGGACAATACGAGCAGTACTTC. Its protein is CASSRDRGQYEQYF. The chain links TRBV10-1 to TRBJ2-7, with 10 bases lining up with TRBD1. Germline CDR1 is WNHNN and CDR2 is SYGVQD (reference sequence). The CDR3 has 14 amino acids. J lost 4 bases, V lost 5 bases, and 5 bases had no gene match.

V gene TRBV6-5 combines with J gene TRBJ1-2, with a tentative D call TRBD1 (5 bases). Germline loops: CDR1 MNHEY, CDR2 SVGAGI. Trimming removed 6 bases from V and 5 bases from J, with 19 bases in between. The CDR3 consists of 15 residues. DNA for the CDR3: TGTGCCAGCAGCCACCCTCAGACAGAGCTATATGGCTACACCTTC. Its translation: CASSHPQTELYGYTF.

This rearrangement joins TRBV7-8 to TRBJ1-1, with 7 bases matching TRBD1. After removal of 3 bases from V and 1 base from J, the junction contained 2 bases not matched to a gene. In germline, CDR1 is SGHVS, CDR2 FQNEAQ. This CDR3 is built from 14 residues. CDR3 residues: CASSLGQRNTEAFF. The CDR3 DNA reads TGTGCCAGCAGCTTGGGACAGAGGAACACTGAAGCTTTCTTT. Using reference TRBV7-8 and TRBJ1-1 for the parts outside the CDR3, the full variable domain is GAGVSQSPRYKVAKRGQDVALRCDPISGHVSLFWYQQALGQGPEFLTYFQNEAQLDKSGLPSDRFFAERPEGSVSTLKIQRTQQEDSAVYLCASSLGQRNTEAFFGQGTRLTVV.

This rearrangement joins TRBV15 to TRBJ2-7, with 10 positions matching TRBD2. V lost 5 bases, J lost 1 base, and 8 bases stayed unmatched. The CDR3 extends over 16 amino acids. Germline CDR1 LNHNV, CDR2 YYDKDF (reference sequence). CDR3 in amino acids: CATSRPSGSLSYEQYF. As DNA, the CDR3 is TGTGCCACCAGCCGGCCTAGCGGGAGTTTGTCCTACGAGCAGTACTTC.

Note on this clone: Other DNA sequences in this specimen translate into the identical CDR3. V gene TRBV5-1 combines with J gene TRBJ2-7, with no clear D. This CDR3 contains 13 residues. V was pared by 3 bases and J by 4 bases, with 11 bases between. Germline V lookup: CDR1 SGHRS, CDR2 YFSETQ. Here the CDR3 DNA reads TGCGCCAGCAGCTCCAGAACGACATACGAGCAGTACTTC. Residues: CASSSRTTYEQYF.

The chain is built from TRBV6-4 and TRBJ2-2; unclear D gene. Trimming removed 0 bases at V and 6 bases at J, with 11 bases between. The CDR3 consists of 15 residues. Germline loops: CDR1 MRHNA, CDR2 SNTAGT. CDR3: CASSDSSSFSGELFF. DNA of the CDR3: TGTGCCAGCAGTGACTCGAGCTCTTTCTCCGGGGAGCTGTTTTTT.

The V and J genes are TRBV3-1 (or the pseudogene TRBV3-2) and TRBJ2-1; 9 bases line up with TRBD2. The CDR3 length is 15 residues. From germline, CDR1 is LGHDT and CDR2 YNNKEL (reference sequence). The V and J ends lost 4 bases and 10 bases, in that order; junction bases with no gene match: 11. CDR3 nucleotide sequence: TGTGCCAGCAGCCCCATCCGCGGGGGGGGTAGGGAGCAGTTCTTC. Encoded protein: CASSPIRGGGREQFF.

The V call is TRBV29-1, the J call TRBJ1-1; 9 positions match TRBD1. Germline CDR1 is SQVTM and CDR2 is ANQGSEA. The J segment lost 5 bases and the V segment lost 6 bases, leaving 7 bases of the junction unmatched. CDR3 length equals 13 residues. Here the CDR3 reads CSVGQGRETEAFF. CDR3 in DNA: TGCAGCGTGGGACAGGGTAGGGAAACTGAAGCTTTCTTT. The whole variable domain, filled in from reference TRBV29-1 and TRBJ1-1, reads SAVISQKPSRDICQRGTSLTIQCQVDSQVTMMFWYRQQPGQSLTLIATANQGSEATYESGFVIDKFPISRPNLTFSTLTVSNMSPEDSSIYLCSVGQGRETEAFFGQGTRLTVV.

The rearrangement joins TRBV7-9 to TRBJ2-1, with 10 bases that match TRBD1. From germline, CDR1 is SEHNR and CDR2 FQNEAQ (reference sequence). Losses at the gene ends were 6 bases for V and 0 bases for J; bases not matched to a gene: 8. The CDR3 consists of 17 residues. CDR3 sequence: CASSRGQGGSSYNEQFF. The CDR3 DNA reads as TGTGCCAGCAGTCGCGGACAGGGGGGAAGCTCCTACAATGAGCAGTTCTTC. Variable domain in full (rest from reference TRBV7-9 and TRBJ2-1): DTGVSQNPRHKITKRGQNVTFRCDPISEHNRLYWYRQTLGQGPEFLTYFQNEAQLEKSRLLSDRFSAERPKGSFSTLEIQRTEQGDSAMYLCASSRGQGGSSYNEQFFGPGTRLTVL.

The chain uses TRBV9 and TRBJ1-1, with unresolved D. With 8 bases removed from V and 0 bases from J, the gap between germline ends came to 8 bases. The length of the CDR3 is 12 residues. Germline V lookup: CDR1 SGDLS, CDR2 YYNGEE. This chain's CDR3 is CASSSMNTEAFF. The CDR3 region has the DNA TGTGCCAGTAGTAGTATGAACACTGAAGCTTTCTTT.

As concerns this clone: The sample has other DNA sequences that encode this CDR3 too. The rearrangement joins TRBV6-2 or TRBV6-3 to TRBJ2-2; the match to TRBD2 covers 10 bases. The junction had 7 bases not matched to a gene; V was cut back by 6 bases and J by 6 bases. This CDR3 comprises 15 residues. Germline loops: CDR1 MNHEY, CDR2 SVGEGT. CDR3 sequence (DNA): TGTGCCAGCAGCCGATTAGCGGGAGGAGCCGGGGAGCTGTTTTTT. Residues: CASSRLAGGAGELFF.

The V gene is TRBV27, the J gene TRBJ2-1; 9 nucleotides line up with TRBD1. The CDR3 is 14 amino acids. Germline V CDR1 and CDR2: MNHEY, SMNVEV (reference sequence). V lost 6 bases and J lost 9; bases outside the gene matches: 9. The CDR3 coding sequence is TGTGCCAGCAGCCCCTCGGACAGGGGAGGTGAGCAGTTCTTC. It encodes CASSPSDRGGEQFF.

The CDR3 DNA reads TGTGCCAGCAGCCCGGACAGGGAGATCACCCACTTT. Encoded protein: CASSPDREITHF. This chain connects TRBV7-2 to TRBJ1-6; TRBD1 agrees at 8 bases. CDR3 size: 12 residues. Trimming took 5 bases from V and 18 from J; bases not matched to a gene: 9. The germline V gene has CDR1 SGHTA and CDR2 FQGNSA.

The chain joins TRBV23-1 to TRBJ2-7; 13 bases map to TRBD2. TRBV23-1 belongs to the ORF category, with a function that is uncertain. Germline trimming cut 0 bases from V and 3 bases from J; bases unmatched to any gene: 8. This CDR3 has 18 amino acids. Here the CDR3 reads CASSQSLAGTSGDYEQYF. The CDR3, as DNA: TGCGCCAGCAGTCAATCTCTAGCAGGGACTAGCGGGGACTACGAGCAGTACTTC.

V usage is TRBV11-3 and J usage is TRBJ2-1; TRBD2 aligns across 7 bases. The CDR3 is 15 amino acids. Germline CDR1 and CDR2: SGHNT and YENEEA. Trimming at V came to 1 base and at J to 4 bases, leaving 4 bases not matched to a gene. The CDR3 bases are TGTGCCAGCAGCTTAGCCCGGACTAGTTACAATGAGCAGTTCTTC. Translation gives CASSLARTSYNEQFF.

This chain joins TRBV7-3 and TRBJ2-6; D is unresolved. Germline-derived CDR1 and CDR2 are SGHTA and FQGTGA. This CDR3 contains 14 residues. Trimming shortened V by 5 bases and J by 0 bases, and 5 bases separated the two germline ends. The CDR3 DNA sequence: TGTGCCAGCAGCCTTAACTCTGGGGCCAACGTCCTGACTTTC. Translation: CASSLNSGANVLTF.

The chain is built from TRBV19 and TRBJ2-5; a possible D gene is TRBD1 (6 bases). CDR3 length: 14 amino acids. Trimming stripped 3 bases from V and 0 bases from J, with 8 bases between. Per the germline V gene, CDR1 is LNHDA and CDR2 is SQIVND (reference sequence). In DNA, the CDR3 is TGTGCCAGTAGTATTTGGGACAACCAAGAGACCCAGTACTTC. It specifies CASSIWDNQETQYF.

J is TRBJ1-2 and V is TRBV6-1, with TRBD1 matching 9 bases. Per the germline V gene, CDR1 is MNHNS and CDR2 is SASEGT. Losses at the gene ends were 4 bases for V and 4 bases for J; bases not matched to a gene: 10. The CDR3 is 16 residues long. This chain's CDR3 is CASSAIGTGSGYGYTF. In DNA, the CDR3 is TGTGCCAGCAGTGCCATCGGGACAGGGTCGGGCTATGGCTACACCTTC.

The rearrangement links TRBV7-9 to TRBJ1-1, with D perhaps matching TRBD1 (5 bases). The germline gives CDR1 SEHNR, CDR2 FQNEAQ (reference sequence). Trimming shortened V by 6 bases and J by 0 bases, and 8 bases separated the two germline ends. This CDR3 has 13 amino acids. CDR3 sequence: CASRQTVNTEAFF. The CDR3 DNA reads as TGTGCCAGCAGGCAGACAGTGAACACTGAAGCTTTCTTT.

The rearrangement joins TRBV5-1 to TRBJ2-1, with D unresolved. CDR3 size: 11 residues. Germline assignment: CDR1 SGHRS and CDR2 YFSETQ. Trimming cost V 4 bases and J 8 bases, with 7 bases left between them. The DNA of the CDR3 is TGCGCCAGCAGCCTGTTCGATGAGCAGTTCTTC. Translation: CASSLFDEQFF.